The present T cell receptor beta chain was sequenced within a study of blood T cell repertoires in COVID-19. Study summary: The United States, Italy and Spain provided the acute and convalescent COVID-19 samples. PBMCs, B-cell-depleted T cells, or T cells provided the cDNA or gDNA that made up the material.

Original analysis: Reference gene primer amplification in the assay estimated nucleated cell counts. TCRdb keeps only in-frame clones here, not all; method: immunoSEQ multiplex PCR. That table supplies the V and J calls and clone size; D and trimming were determined from the DNA. The sample yields fewer than 500,000 clones, roughly 89% seen once. Followed over time, Seattle patients had been enrolled while infection was active. V was clipped by 9 bases and J by 6 bases, with 18 bases between them. CDR1 is MGHDK and CDR2 is SYGVNS in the germline V gene. The CDR3 covers 14 residues. This chain connects TRBV25-1 to TRBJ2-1, with D maybe TRBD2 (6 bases). The specimen was peripheral blood. The TCR comes from a young man with COVID-19, enrolled during active disease. CDR3 loop: CASSRREVINEQFF. CDR3 DNA sequence: TGTGCCAGTTCACGCAGGGAGGTTATCAATGAGCAGTTCTTC.